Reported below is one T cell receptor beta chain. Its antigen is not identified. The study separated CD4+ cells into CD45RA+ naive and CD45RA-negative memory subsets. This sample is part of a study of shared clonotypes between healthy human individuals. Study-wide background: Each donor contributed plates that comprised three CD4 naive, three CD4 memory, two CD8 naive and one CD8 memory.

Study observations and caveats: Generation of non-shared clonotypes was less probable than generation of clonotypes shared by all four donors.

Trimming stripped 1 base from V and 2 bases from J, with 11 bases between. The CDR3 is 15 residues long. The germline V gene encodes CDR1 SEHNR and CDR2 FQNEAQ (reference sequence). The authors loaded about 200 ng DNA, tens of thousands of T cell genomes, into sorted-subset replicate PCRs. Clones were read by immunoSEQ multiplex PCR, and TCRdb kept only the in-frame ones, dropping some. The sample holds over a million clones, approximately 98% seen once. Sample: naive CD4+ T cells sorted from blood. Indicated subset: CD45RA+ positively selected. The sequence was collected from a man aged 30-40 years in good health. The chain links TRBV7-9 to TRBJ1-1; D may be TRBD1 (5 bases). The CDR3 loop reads CASSLGIRGNTEAFF. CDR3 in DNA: TGTGCCAGCAGCTTAGGGATCCGGGGCAACACTGAAGCTTTCTTT.